This T cell receptor (beta chain) was sequenced for a study of T cell responses to AZD1222 COVID-19 vaccine. In the case of this clone: Its antigen is unknown.

The assay was immunoSEQ multiplex PCR, and TCRdb's table has in-frame clones only and misses some. This table holds approximately 100,000 clones, about 83% found once. Trimming at V came to 4 bases and at J to 0 bases, leaving 5 bases not matched to a gene. The CDR3 spans 15 residues. The germline V gene encodes CDR1 LGHDT and CDR2 YNNKEL (reference sequence). Points from the study as a whole: Donors were chiefly white British, with a greater number of females, and clonal diversity was perhaps underestimated. AZD1222 recipients seropositive at baseline numbered only five to seven. Spike-specific TCR breadth rose after two AZD1222 doses, and depth rose as well. CD4 TCRs covered the whole spike, strongest at regions 160-218 and 743-854.

The sequencing here drew on peripheral blood, taken on day 0 of AZD1222 vaccination. The sequence was collected from an adult in good health. This sequence joins TRBV3-1 (or the pseudogene TRBV3-2) and TRBJ2-5; 7 bases line up with TRBD2. Here the CDR3 reads CASSPKGTNQETQYF. CDR3 DNA: TGTGCCAGCAGCCCTAAGGGGACTAACCAAGAGACCCAGTACTTC.